The next 7 T cell receptor beta chains were all read from a single sample in a study of cytomegalovirus exposure and HLA in healthy donors. With 60 Vbeta and 13 Jbeta primers, the PCR was carried out. Sequencing used immunoSEQ multiplex PCR; TCRdb keeps in-frame clones, though not all of them. The sample gives about 190,000 clones, about 77% of which show up once; approximately 4.8% is in the top ten. Sequencing was performed on PBMCs. These receptors all stem from a man aged 30 to 45 in good health and CMV-seropositive.

The chain recombines TRBV19 with TRBJ2-2, with 13 bases lining up with TRBD2. Unmatched junction bases numbered 10, after V lost 2 bases and J lost 4 bases. Per germline, CDR1 LNHDA and CDR2 SQIVND (reference sequence). The CDR3 is 19 amino acids. In DNA, the CDR3 is TGTGCCAGTAGTATACCGGGACTAGCGGGGTTTATGTTCACCGGGGAGCTGTTTTTT. It translates to CASSIPGLAGFMFTGELFF.

The gene calls are TRBV19 and TRBJ1-5; TRBD1 might be the D (5 bases). From germline, CDR1 is LNHDA and CDR2 SQIVND (reference sequence). Between the trimmed V and J ends, which lost 5 bases and 3 bases, there was a span of 11 bases. The CDR3 has 14 amino acids. The CDR3 is CASSPPRANQPQHF. The CDR3 DNA follows: TGTGCCAGTAGTCCACCCAGGGCCAATCAGCCCCAGCATTTT.

The J gene is TRBJ1-2, the V gene TRBV6-6, with D unclear. This CDR3 has 12 amino acids. Looked up from germline, CDR1 is MNHNY and CDR2 is SVGAGI (reference sequence). Trimming cost V 4 bases and J 4 bases, with 7 bases left between them. The CDR3: CASSLSLYGYTF. The CDR3 DNA reads TGTGCCAGCAGTTTATCCCTCTATGGCTACACCTTC.

The V and J genes are TRBV5-8 and TRBJ2-5; 11 positions agree with TRBD2. The J call may not be correct, given that the DNA end is closer to TRBJ2-7. The germline V gene has CDR1 SGHTS and CDR2 YDEGEE. The CDR3 has 15 amino acids. CDR3 sequence: CASSPIAGGPVEQYF. The CDR3 DNA reads TGTGCCAGCAGTCCGATAGCGGGAGGGCCGGTCGAGCAGTACTTC.

This rearrangement joins TRBV30 to TRBJ1-6, with D possibly being TRBD1 (6 bases). Germline-derived CDR1 and CDR2 are GTSNPN and SVGIG (reference sequence). The CDR3 runs to 16 residues. V dropped 4 bases and J dropped 4 bases, with 17 bases sitting between them. The CDR3 is CAWTPRGAGYNSPLHF. CDR3 DNA sequence: TGTGCCTGGACCCCTCGGGGGGCGGGGTATAATTCACCCCTCCACTTT.

The chain recombines TRBV27 with TRBJ1-2; a possible D gene is TRBD1 (5 bases). Germline CDR1 and CDR2: MNHEY and SMNVEV (reference sequence). The CDR3 runs to 12 residues. Between the trimmed V and J ends, which lost 2 bases and 8 bases, there was a span of 9 bases. In nucleotides, the CDR3 is TGTGCCAGCAGTTTAGGGCAGGGCGGCTACACCTTC. The encoded protein is CASSLGQGGYTF.

V is TRBV19 and J is TRBJ2-1, with 8 bases matching TRBD2. V lost 4 bases and J lost 4; bases outside the gene matches: 18. CDR1 LNHDA and CDR2 SQIVND come from the germline V gene (reference sequence). The CDR3 has 19 amino acids. CDR3 sequence: CASSTRSGGLHHPYNEQFF. Here the CDR3 DNA reads TGTGCCAGTAGTACCCGCTCGGGAGGGCTACACCACCCATACAATGAGCAGTTCTTC.